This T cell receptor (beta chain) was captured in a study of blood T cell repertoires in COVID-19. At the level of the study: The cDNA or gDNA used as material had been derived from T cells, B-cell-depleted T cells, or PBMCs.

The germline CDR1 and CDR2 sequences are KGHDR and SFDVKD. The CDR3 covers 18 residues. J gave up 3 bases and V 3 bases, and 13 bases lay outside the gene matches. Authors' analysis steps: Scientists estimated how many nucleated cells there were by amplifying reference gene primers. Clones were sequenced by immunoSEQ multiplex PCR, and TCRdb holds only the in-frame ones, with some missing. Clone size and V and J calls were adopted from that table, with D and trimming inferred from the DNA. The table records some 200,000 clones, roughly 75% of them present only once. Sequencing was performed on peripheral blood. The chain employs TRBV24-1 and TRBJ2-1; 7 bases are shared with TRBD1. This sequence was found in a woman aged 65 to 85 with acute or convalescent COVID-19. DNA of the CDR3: TGTGCCACCAGTGATGCCCCAGGACAGGCCATCCACTACAATGAGCAGTTCTTC. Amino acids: CATSDAPGQAIHYNEQFF.